Below, 21 T cell receptor beta chains from the same sample are listed, as sequenced in a study of blood T cell repertoires in COVID-19. Here immunoSEQ multiplex PCR was the method, and the copy in TCRdb shows in-frame clones only, minus some. The sample yields 250,000 or so clones, 75% to 90% seen once. The sample was peripheral blood. These TCRs come from a man aged 30-40 years with active or convalescent COVID-19.

The V and J genes are TRBV3-1 (or the pseudogene TRBV3-2) and TRBJ2-3, with TRBD2 matching 12 bases. Germline trimming cut 5 bases from V and 1 base from J; bases unmatched to any gene: 1. The CDR3 loop spans 15 amino acids. The germline V gene encodes CDR1 LGHDT and CDR2 YNNKEL (reference sequence). The CDR3 reads CASSWTSGGTDTQYF. CDR3 DNA: TGTGCCAGCAGCTGGACTAGCGGGGGCACAGATACGCAGTATTTT.

CDR3 amino acids: CASSISALPKQTQYF. DNA of the CDR3: TGTGCCAGTAGTATTAGTGCGCTTCCGAAGCAGACCCAGTACTTC. The chain recombines TRBV19 with TRBJ2-5, with D unresolved. V was pared by 3 bases and J by 6 bases, with 17 bases between. Germline-derived CDR1 and CDR2 are LNHDA and SQIVND (reference sequence). The CDR3 has 15 residues.

The chain uses TRBV5-6 and TRBJ2-3, with D perhaps TRBD2 (7 bases). Germline CDR1 reads SGHDT; CDR2 reads YYEEEE. CDR3 length equals 15 residues. Trimming left V 0 bases short and J 3 bases short, with 11 bases between. The CDR3: CASSLEGGGTDTQYF. The CDR3 bases are TGTGCCAGCAGCTTGGAGGGGGGAGGGACAGATACGCAGTATTTT.

V gene TRBV12-3 or TRBV12-4 combines with J gene TRBJ1-6; D not certain. This CDR3 comprises 11 residues. Trimming removed 4 bases from V and 10 bases from J, with 5 bases in between. CDR3 in amino acids: CASSSRSPLHF. CDR3 sequence (DNA): TGTGCCAGCAGTTCTCGGTCACCCCTCCACTTT.

The V gene is TRBV29-1, the J gene TRBJ1-1; D perhaps matches TRBD1 (5 bases). Germline assignment: CDR1 SQVTM and CDR2 ANQGSEA. The V and J ends lost 7 bases and 0 bases respectively, with 12 bases between them. The CDR3 has 13 residues. The CDR3 region has the DNA TGCAGCGGGACACCGAAGATGAACACTGAAGCTTTCTTT. Translating it yields CSGTPKMNTEAFF.

This clone appeared a single time. The rearrangement joins TRBV7-9 to TRBJ2-4; 8 bases agree with TRBD1. Losses at the gene ends were 8 bases for V and 9 bases for J; bases not matched to a gene: 12. CDR3 length: 14 residues. From germline, CDR1 is SEHNR and CDR2 FQNEAQ (reference sequence). Written as DNA, the CDR3 is TGTGCCAGCGGACACCCGGACAGGGTCAGCATTCAGTACTTC. Protein sequence: CASGHPDRVSIQYF.

The genes are TRBV18 and TRBJ2-1; 14 bases align to TRBD2. J lost 8 bases, V lost 1 base, and 7 bases had no gene match. The CDR3 covers 17 residues. The germline V gene encodes CDR1 KGHSH and CDR2 LQKENI. As DNA, the CDR3 is TGTGCCAGCTCACCACGGACTAGCGGGGGGATTTTCGATGAGCAGTTCTTC. It yields the protein CASSPRTSGGIFDEQFF.

The chain couples TRBV4-2 to TRBJ1-3, with D perhaps TRBD1 (5 bases). Germline-derived CDR1 and CDR2 are LGHNA and YNFKEQ. Trimming took off 0 bases at V and 3 bases at J, with 9 bases between the two ends. The CDR3 sequence is 15 residues long. CDR3 DNA: TGTGCCAGCAGCCAAGATCGGGGGGGTGGAAACACCATATATTTT. Translating it yields CASSQDRGGGNTIYF.

This clone was seen just once. The rearrangement uses TRBV3-1 (or the pseudogene TRBV3-2) and TRBJ2-7, with TRBD1 identical over 11 bases. CDR1 and CDR2 from the germline V gene are LGHDT and YNNKEL (reference sequence). This CDR3 comprises 16 residues. V lost 0 bases, J lost 5 bases, and 6 bases stayed unmatched. In DNA form, the CDR3 reads TGTGCCAGCAGCCAAGATGCAGGACAGGGGGCCGACGAGCAGTACTTC. Residues: CASSQDAGQGADEQYF.

J is TRBJ1-1 and V is TRBV5-8; TRBD1 matches at 7 bases. The CDR3 has 15 amino acids. The J segment lost 0 bases and the V segment lost 1 base, leaving 3 bases of the junction unmatched. Germline V gene lookup returns CDR1 SGHTS and CDR2 YDEGEE. The CDR3 sequence: CASSLYQGVNTEAFF. CDR3 nucleotides: TGTGCCAGCAGCTTGTATCAGGGGGTGAACACTGAAGCTTTCTTT.

The V call is TRBV23-1, the J call TRBJ1-2; TRBD1 might be the D (5 bases). TRBV23-1 is an ORF for which the function is uncertain. V gave up 4 bases and J gave up 8 bases, with 17 bases separating them. This CDR3 has 14 amino acids. The CDR3 loop reads CASSPGTHKRGYTF. The CDR3 region has the DNA TGCGCCAGCAGTCCCGGGACTCATAAAAGGGGCTACACCTTC.

In the case of this clone: Because the CDR3's place on the DNA is in doubt, the DNA is left out and the CDR3 is given as listed by TCRdb. The V gene is TRBV7-9, the J gene TRBJ1-1; the D call in the table, TRBD1, was not verified against the DNA. The CDR3 has 19 amino acids, counting both end residues. Germline CDR1 reads SEHNR; CDR2 reads FQNEAQ (reference sequence). This CDR3 is CASSLEKLSLDKAPDSAFF.

The gene calls are TRBV6-5 and TRBJ2-7; TRBD2 agrees at 10 bases. Germline CDR1 and CDR2: MNHEY and SVGAGI. V lost 11 bases and J lost 4; bases outside the gene matches: 8. This CDR3 is built from 13 residues. CDR3 DNA sequence: TGTGCCGGAGAGCGGGGGGGCGGTTACGAGCAGTACTTC. Its translation: CAGERGGGYEQYF.

This clone was recorded once. The chain's CDR3 is CASSYKFGGQAFF. In nucleotides, the CDR3 is TGTGCCAGCAGTTACAAGTTTGGAGGCCAAGCTTTCTTT. The chain employs TRBV6-2 or TRBV6-3 and TRBJ1-1; D remains ambiguous. CDR3 length: 13 residues. CDR1 and CDR2 from the germline V gene are MNHEY and SVGEGT. Trimming removed 2 bases from V and 9 bases from J, with 13 bases in between.

The count of this clone is one. This chain uses TRBV19 with TRBJ2-1; TRBD2 aligns across 8 bases. The CDR3 sequence is 17 residues long. V shed 4 bases and J 5 bases; nucleotides not matched to a gene: 13. CDR1 is LNHDA, CDR2 SQIVND, per germline (reference sequence). Written as DNA, the CDR3 is TGTGCCAGTAGTACTCACTTGACGGGGGGGCAAAACAATGAGCAGTTCTTC. Protein: CASSTHLTGGQNNEQFF.

This rearrangement joins TRBV3-1 (or the pseudogene TRBV3-2) to TRBJ2-2, with 7 bases that match TRBD2. There are 15 residues in the CDR3. Germline lookup yields CDR1 LGHDT and CDR2 YNNKEL (reference sequence). Unmatched junction bases numbered 3, after V lost 1 base and J lost 4 bases. The CDR3 here is CASSQVGGGTGELFF. The DNA for the CDR3 is TGTGCCAGCAGCCAAGTTGGGGGGGGCACCGGGGAGCTGTTTTTT.

The rearrangement links TRBV10-2 to TRBJ2-7, with a weak D call TRBD1 (6 bases). Trimming took 6 bases from V and 0 from J, leaving 15 bases between them. The CDR3 has 15 residues. Germline assignment: CDR1 WSHSY and CDR2 SAAADI. CDR3 sequence (DNA): TGCGCCAGCAGCATCACCAAAGGGGGCTCCTACGAGCAGTACTTC. Its translation is CASSITKGGSYEQYF.

The chain is built from TRBV2 and TRBJ1-4, with TRBD1 matching 9 bases. This CDR3 has 16 residues. Per the germline V gene, CDR1 is SNHLY and CDR2 is FYNNEI. Losses at the gene ends were 8 bases for V and 8 bases for J; bases not matched to a gene: 15. The chain's CDR3 is CASWTPGGQGNEKLFF. The CDR3 nucleotides read TGTGCCAGCTGGACCCCCGGGGGACAGGGCAACGAAAAACTGTTTTTT.

The V gene is TRBV29-1, the J gene TRBJ2-1; TRBD1 matches 10 bases. This CDR3 has 15 amino acids. With 3 bases clipped from V and 8 bases from J, the junction kept 10 bases outside the gene matches. The germline V gene has CDR1 SQVTM and CDR2 ANQGSEA. DNA for the CDR3: TGCAGCGTTGAGAGTTTCGGGACAGGGGACGATGAGCAGTTCTTC. This translates into CSVESFGTGDDEQFF.

The chain links TRBV29-1 to TRBJ2-2; D is possibly TRBD2 (7 bases). Per germline, CDR1 SQVTM and CDR2 ANQGSEA. The CDR3 sequence is 14 residues long. V dropped 6 bases and J dropped 4 bases, with 15 bases sitting between them. CDR3 DNA: TGCAGCGTGCGGCAAGGGGGGGCCACCGGGGAGCTGTTTTTT. It codes for CSVRQGGATGELFF.

The chain joins TRBV5-4 to TRBJ1-2; D gene ambiguous. The CDR3 sequence is 14 residues long. Germline values: CDR1 SGHNT, CDR2 YYREEE (reference sequence). The V gene lost 4 bases and the J gene lost 3 bases, with 13 bases spanning the gap. The CDR3 coding sequence is TGTGCCAGCAGCCCAGTGGCATCGTACTATGGCTACACCTTC. This gives the protein CASSPVASYYGYTF.